These 13 T cell receptor beta chains share one sample of origin, sequenced in a study of blood T cell repertoires in COVID-19. Profiling relied on immunoSEQ multiplex PCR, and the TCRdb table lists in-frame clones only, not all of them. The sample lists some 140,000 clones, about 85% occurring once. Sequencing was done on a sample of peripheral blood. The receptors derive from a man in his 60s with COVID-19, enrolled during active disease.

This clone has a single count. The chain uses TRBV7-9 and TRBJ2-7, with D uncertain. The CDR3 consists of 13 residues. Per the germline V gene, CDR1 is SEHNR and CDR2 is FQNEAQ (reference sequence). V lost 1 base to trimming and J lost 5 bases, with 9 bases between them. The CDR3 region has the DNA TGTGCCAGCAGCTTAGGAGGAGCACACGAGCAGTACTTC. This codes for CASSLGGAHEQYF.

Note on this clone: Other DNA variants within this sample encode the same CDR3. CDR3 DNA: TGTGCCAGCAGCGTTGGGGGGACTAGCGGGCAAGAGACCCAGTACTTC. Protein product: CASSVGGTSGQETQYF. The chain is built from TRBV9 and TRBJ2-5, with 12 bases lining up with TRBD2. V was pared by 2 bases and J by 2 bases, with 4 bases of the junction left unmatched. CDR3 length: 16 residues. Germline lookup yields CDR1 SGDLS and CDR2 YYNGEE.

This clone was recorded a few times. The genes are TRBV14 and TRBJ1-1, with 8 bases that match TRBD1. J gave up 4 bases and V 4 bases, and 8 bases lay outside the gene matches. The CDR3 consists of 15 residues. The V gene's germline CDR1 is SGHDN and CDR2 FVKESK. CDR3 nucleotide sequence: TGTGCCAGCAGCCTCCAGGGGGCGGTGAGCACTGAAGCTTTCTTT. It encodes CASSLQGAVSTEAFF.

The genes are TRBV30 and TRBJ2-7; 7 bases agree with TRBD1. V lost 5 bases and J lost 5; bases outside the gene matches: 9. Looked up from germline, CDR1 is GTSNPN and CDR2 is SVGIG (reference sequence). This CDR3 is 13 amino acids long. The CDR3 bases are TGTGCCTGGTACAGGGGTAGTGACCACGAGCAGTACTTC. This encodes CAWYRGSDHEQYF.

The chain links TRBV9 to TRBJ2-2, with TRBD2 as a possible D gene (5 bases). V was trimmed by 0 bases and J by 0 bases, leaving 12 bases between them. Looked up from germline, CDR1 is SGDLS and CDR2 is YYNGEE. There are 17 residues in the CDR3. The CDR3 sequence: CASSVATSGANTGELFF. The CDR3 coding sequence is TGTGCCAGCAGCGTAGCTACCAGCGGAGCGAACACCGGGGAGCTGTTTTTT.

The chain has TRBV28 and TRBJ1-1; D may be TRBD1 (5 bases). Trimming removed 3 bases at V and 4 bases at J, with 15 bases between. The CDR3 totals 15 residues. Germline V gene sequence: CDR1 MDHEN, CDR2 SYDVKM. This CDR3 reads CASSLWGGASTEAFF. The CDR3 bases are TGTGCCAGCAGTTTGTGGGGGGGTGCCAGCACTGAAGCTTTCTTT.

The chain joins TRBV7-2 to TRBJ1-5; D remains ambiguous. This CDR3 is built from 14 residues. The germline gives CDR1 SGHTA, CDR2 FQGNSA. Trimming shortened V by 4 bases and J by 7 bases, and 14 bases separated the two germline ends. The CDR3, as DNA: TGTGCCAGCAGCTCCAGCCCGGACTTCCAGCCCCAGCATTTT. Its protein is CASSSSPDFQPQHF.

The sample holds one count of this clone. The chain links TRBV5-1 to TRBJ2-7; unclear D gene. This CDR3 has 13 residues. V lost 4 bases and J lost 2, with 10 bases in between. CDR1 SGHRS and CDR2 YFSETQ come from the germline V gene. In DNA form, the CDR3 reads TGCGCCAGCAGCAAAACAGTTACCTACGAGCAGTACTTC. This sequence encodes CASSKTVTYEQYF.

V gene TRBV11-2 combines with J gene TRBJ2-1, with D uncertain. V was shortened by 5 bases and J by 5 bases, with 19 bases between the two germline ends. Germline V gives CDR1 SGHAT, CDR2 FQNNGV. The CDR3 runs to 16 residues. The CDR3 reads CASSIRPTDLNNEQFF. DNA for the CDR3: TGTGCCAGCAGCATCCGGCCCACAGACCTTAACAATGAGCAGTTCTTC.

The rearrangement uses TRBV30 and TRBJ2-5; the D is unclear. The CDR3 contains 11 residues. V was shortened by 8 bases and J by 7 bases, with 14 bases between the two germline ends. CDR1 and CDR2 from the germline V gene are GTSNPN and SVGIG (reference sequence). The CDR3, as DNA: TGTGCCCTAGGTGGTTTGGGGACCCAGTACTTC. It is translated as CALGGLGTQYF.

The chain joins TRBV24-1 to TRBJ2-3; D is ambiguous. Germline CDR1 is KGHDR and CDR2 is SFDVKD. V lost 9 bases to trimming and J lost 0 bases, with 12 bases between them. The CDR3 is 14 amino acids. The CDR3 DNA sequence: TGTGCCACCTCGAACGCGGCTAGCACAGATACGCAGTATTTT. Translating it yields CATSNAASTDTQYF.

This rearrangement joins TRBV5-4 to TRBJ2-7, with TRBD1 as a possible D gene (6 bases). The CDR3 consists of 14 residues. The V gene's germline CDR1 is SGHNT and CDR2 YYREEE (reference sequence). The germline V and J ends were trimmed by 4 bases and 2 bases, with 13 bases remaining between them. The CDR3 DNA sequence: TGTGCCAGCAGCACAGCTACAGGGCCCTACGAGCAGTACTTC. Protein product: CASSTATGPYEQYF.

The chain carries TRBV3-1 (or the pseudogene TRBV3-2) and TRBJ1-2; TRBD1 matches at 9 bases. Germline V gene lookup returns CDR1 LGHDT and CDR2 YNNKEL (reference sequence). There are 13 residues in the CDR3. The V gene end was trimmed by 7 bases and the J gene end by 2 bases; junction bases not matched to a gene: 2. This CDR3 reads CASTTGGNYGYTF. The CDR3 bases are TGTGCCAGCACCACAGGGGGCAACTATGGCTACACCTTC.